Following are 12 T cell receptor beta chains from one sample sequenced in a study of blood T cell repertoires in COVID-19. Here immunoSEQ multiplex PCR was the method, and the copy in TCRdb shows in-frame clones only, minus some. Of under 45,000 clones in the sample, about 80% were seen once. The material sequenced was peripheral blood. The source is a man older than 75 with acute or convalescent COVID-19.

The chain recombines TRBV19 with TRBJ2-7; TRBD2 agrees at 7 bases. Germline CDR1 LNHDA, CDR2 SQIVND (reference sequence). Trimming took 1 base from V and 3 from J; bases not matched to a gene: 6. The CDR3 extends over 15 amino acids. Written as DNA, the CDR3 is TGTGCCAGTAGTATAGGAGGGAGGGTCGGCTACGAGCAGTACTTC. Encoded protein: CASSIGGRVGYEQYF.

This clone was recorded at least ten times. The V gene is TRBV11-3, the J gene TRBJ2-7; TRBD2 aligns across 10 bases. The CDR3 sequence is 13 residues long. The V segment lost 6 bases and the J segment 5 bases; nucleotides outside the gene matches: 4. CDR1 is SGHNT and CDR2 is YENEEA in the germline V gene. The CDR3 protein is CASRASGSDEQYF. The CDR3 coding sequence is TGTGCCAGCAGGGCTAGCGGGAGCGACGAGCAGTACTTC.

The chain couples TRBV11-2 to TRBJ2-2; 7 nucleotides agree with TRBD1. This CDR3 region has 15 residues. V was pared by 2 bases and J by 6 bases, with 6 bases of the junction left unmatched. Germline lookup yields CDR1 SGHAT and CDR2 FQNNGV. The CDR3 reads CASSLQQGSSGELFF. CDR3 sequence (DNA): TGTGCCAGCAGCTTACAACAGGGGTCTTCCGGGGAGCTGTTTTTT.

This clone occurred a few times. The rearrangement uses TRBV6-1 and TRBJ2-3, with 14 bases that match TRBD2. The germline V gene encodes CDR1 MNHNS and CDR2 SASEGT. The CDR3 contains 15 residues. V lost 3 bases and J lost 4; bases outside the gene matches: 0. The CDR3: CASSETSGGADTQYF. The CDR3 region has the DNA TGTGCCAGCAGTGAGACTAGCGGGGGGGCAGATACGCAGTATTTT.

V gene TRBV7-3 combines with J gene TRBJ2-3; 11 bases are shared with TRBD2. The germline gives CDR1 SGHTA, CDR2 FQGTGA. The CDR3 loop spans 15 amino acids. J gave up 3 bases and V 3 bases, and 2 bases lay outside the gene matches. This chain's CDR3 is CASSLLAGGTDTQYF. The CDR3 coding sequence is TGTGCCAGCAGCTTGTTAGCGGGGGGGACAGATACGCAGTATTTT.

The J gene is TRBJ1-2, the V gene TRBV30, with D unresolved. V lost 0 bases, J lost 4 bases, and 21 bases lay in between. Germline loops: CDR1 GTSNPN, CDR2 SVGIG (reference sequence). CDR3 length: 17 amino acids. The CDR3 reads CAWSVRWAGHNGYGYTF. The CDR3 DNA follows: TGTGCCTGGAGTGTACGATGGGCCGGTCACAACGGCTATGGCTACACCTTC.

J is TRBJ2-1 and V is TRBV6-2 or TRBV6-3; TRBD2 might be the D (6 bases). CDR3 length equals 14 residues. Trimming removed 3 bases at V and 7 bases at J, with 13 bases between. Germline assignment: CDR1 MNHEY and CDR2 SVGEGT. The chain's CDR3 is CASSYTGASNEQFF. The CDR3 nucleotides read TGTGCCAGCAGTTATACGGGAGCTAGTAATGAGCAGTTCTTC.

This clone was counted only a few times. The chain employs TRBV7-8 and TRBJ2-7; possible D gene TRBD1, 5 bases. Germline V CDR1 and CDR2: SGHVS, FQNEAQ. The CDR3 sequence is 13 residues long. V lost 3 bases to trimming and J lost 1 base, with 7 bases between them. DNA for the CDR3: TGTGCCAGCAGCTTTACAGGTTCCTACGAGCAGTACTTC. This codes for CASSFTGSYEQYF.

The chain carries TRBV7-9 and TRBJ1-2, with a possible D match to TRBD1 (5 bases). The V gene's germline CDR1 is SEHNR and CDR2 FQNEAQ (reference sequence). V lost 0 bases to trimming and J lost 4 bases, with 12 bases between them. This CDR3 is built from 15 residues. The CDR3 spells CASSLATTGGYGYTF. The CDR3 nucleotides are TGTGCCAGCAGCTTAGCGACGACCGGGGGCTATGGCTACACCTTC.

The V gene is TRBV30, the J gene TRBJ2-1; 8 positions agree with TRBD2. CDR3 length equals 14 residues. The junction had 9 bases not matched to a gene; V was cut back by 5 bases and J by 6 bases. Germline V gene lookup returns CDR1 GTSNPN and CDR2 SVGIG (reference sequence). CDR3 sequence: CAWSHGGAGNEQFF. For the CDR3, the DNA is TGTGCCTGGTCCCACGGGGGGGCTGGCAATGAGCAGTTCTTC.

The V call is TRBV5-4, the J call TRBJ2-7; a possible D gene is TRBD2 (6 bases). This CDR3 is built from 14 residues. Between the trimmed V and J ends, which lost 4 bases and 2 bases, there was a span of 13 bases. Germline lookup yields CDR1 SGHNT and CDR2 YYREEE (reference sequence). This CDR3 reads CASSTGTSTYEQYF. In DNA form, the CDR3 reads TGTGCCAGCAGCACCGGGACTTCTACCTACGAGCAGTACTTC.

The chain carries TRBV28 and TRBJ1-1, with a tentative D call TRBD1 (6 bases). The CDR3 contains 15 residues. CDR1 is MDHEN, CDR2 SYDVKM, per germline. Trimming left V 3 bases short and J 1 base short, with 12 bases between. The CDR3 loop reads CASSFGGSANTEAFF. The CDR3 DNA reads TGTGCCAGCAGTTTTGGGGGCTCTGCGAACACTGAAGCTTTCTTT.